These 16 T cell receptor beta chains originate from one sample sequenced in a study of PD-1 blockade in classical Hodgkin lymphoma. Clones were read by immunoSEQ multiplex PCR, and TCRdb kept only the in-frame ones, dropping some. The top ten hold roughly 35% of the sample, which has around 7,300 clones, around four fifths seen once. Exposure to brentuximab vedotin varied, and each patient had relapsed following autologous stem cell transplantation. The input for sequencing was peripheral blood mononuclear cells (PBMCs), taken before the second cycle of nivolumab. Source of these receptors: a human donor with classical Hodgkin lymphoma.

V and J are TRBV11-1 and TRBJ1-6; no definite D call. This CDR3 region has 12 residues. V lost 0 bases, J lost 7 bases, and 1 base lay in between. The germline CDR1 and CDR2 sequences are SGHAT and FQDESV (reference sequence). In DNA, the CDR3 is TGTGCCAGCAGCTTAGCGAATTCACCCCTCCACTTT. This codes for CASSLANSPLHF.

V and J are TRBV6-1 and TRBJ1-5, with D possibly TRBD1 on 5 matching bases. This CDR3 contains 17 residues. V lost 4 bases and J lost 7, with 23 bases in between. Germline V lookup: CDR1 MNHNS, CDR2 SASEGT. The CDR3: CASSAFQSRDYQQPQHF. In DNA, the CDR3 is TGTGCCAGCAGTGCCTTTCAATCCCGGGACTACCAACAGCCCCAGCATTTT.

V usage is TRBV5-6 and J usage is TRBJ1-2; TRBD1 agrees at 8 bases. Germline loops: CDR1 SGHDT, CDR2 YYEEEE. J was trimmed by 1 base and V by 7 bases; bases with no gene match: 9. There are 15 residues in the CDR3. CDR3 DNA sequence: TGTGCCAGCGGGACAGGTACCTACTATAACTATGGCTACACCTTC. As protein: CASGTGTYYNYGYTF.

CDR3 region: CASSPGTGEYEQYF. In DNA form, the CDR3 reads TGCGCCAGCAGCCCCGGGACAGGGGAATACGAGCAGTACTTC. J is TRBJ2-7 and V is TRBV4-3; 10 bases map to TRBD1. Looked up from germline, CDR1 is LGHNA and CDR2 is YSLEER. This CDR3 contains 14 residues. V shed 4 bases, J shed 4 bases, and the junction held 4 bases outside the gene matches.

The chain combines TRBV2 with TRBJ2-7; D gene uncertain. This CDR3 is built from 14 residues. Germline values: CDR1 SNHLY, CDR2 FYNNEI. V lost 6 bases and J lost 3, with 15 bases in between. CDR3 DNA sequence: TGTGCCAGCAGCCCCGTGGGGTGGAACTACGAGCAGTACTTC. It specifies CASSPVGWNYEQYF.

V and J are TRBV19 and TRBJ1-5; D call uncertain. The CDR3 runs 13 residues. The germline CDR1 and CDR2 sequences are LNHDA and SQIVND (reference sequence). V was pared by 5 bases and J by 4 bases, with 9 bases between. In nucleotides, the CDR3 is TGTGCCAGTAGTCTGGCACAGAATCAGCCCCAGCATTTT. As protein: CASSLAQNQPQHF.

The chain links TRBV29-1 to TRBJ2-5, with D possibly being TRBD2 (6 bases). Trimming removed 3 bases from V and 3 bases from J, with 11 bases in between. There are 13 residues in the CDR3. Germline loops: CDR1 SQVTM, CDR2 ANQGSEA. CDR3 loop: CSVEEGLEETQYF. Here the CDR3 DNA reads TGCAGCGTTGAGGAGGGTTTGGAAGAGACCCAGTACTTC.

The CDR3 nucleotides are TGTGCCAGCATCGGACATATGAACACTGAAGCTTTCTTT. Its protein product is CASIGHMNTEAFF. V and J are TRBV28 and TRBJ1-1; tentatively, D is TRBD1 (5 bases). CDR3 size: 13 residues. CDR1 MDHEN and CDR2 SYDVKM come from the germline V gene. Between the trimmed V and J ends, which lost 7 bases and 0 bases, there was a span of 9 bases. The whole variable domain, remainder taken from reference TRBV28 and TRBJ1-1, is DVKVTQSSRYLVKRTGEKVFLECVQDMDHENMFWYRQDPGLGLRLIYFSYDVKMKEKGDIPEGYSVSREKKERFSLILESASTNQTSMYLCASIGHMNTEAFFGQGTRLTVV.

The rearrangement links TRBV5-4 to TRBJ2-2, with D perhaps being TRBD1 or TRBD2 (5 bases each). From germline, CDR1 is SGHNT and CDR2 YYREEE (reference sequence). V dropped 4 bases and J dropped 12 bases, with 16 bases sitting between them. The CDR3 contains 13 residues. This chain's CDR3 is CASSTRGDAKLFF. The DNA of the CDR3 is TGTGCCAGCAGCACTCGGGGCGACGCGAAGCTGTTTTTT.

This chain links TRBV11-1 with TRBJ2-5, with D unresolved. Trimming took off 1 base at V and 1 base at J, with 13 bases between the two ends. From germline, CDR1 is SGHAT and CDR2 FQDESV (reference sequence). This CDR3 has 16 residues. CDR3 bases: TGTGCCAGCAGCTTAGGGGCAGGAAACCTCCAAGAGACCCAGTACTTC. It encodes CASSLGAGNLQETQYF.

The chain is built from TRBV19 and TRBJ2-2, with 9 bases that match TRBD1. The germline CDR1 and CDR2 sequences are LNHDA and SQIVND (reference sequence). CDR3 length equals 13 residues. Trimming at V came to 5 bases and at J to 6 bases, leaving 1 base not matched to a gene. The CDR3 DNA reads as TGTGCCAGTAGTGGACAGGGGTCCGGGGAGCTGTTTTTT. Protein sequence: CASSGQGSGELFF.

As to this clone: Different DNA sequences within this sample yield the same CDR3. The CDR3 region has the DNA TGCGCCAGCAGCCAAGATTTAGCGGGGGGCACAGATACGCAGTATTTT. Amino acids: CASSQDLAGGTDTQYF. The J gene is TRBJ2-3, the V gene TRBV4-3, with 9 bases aligning to TRBD2. The germline V gene has CDR1 LGHNA and CDR2 YSLEER. With V trimmed by 0 bases and J by 1 base, 2 bases remained unmatched. This CDR3 spans 16 amino acids.

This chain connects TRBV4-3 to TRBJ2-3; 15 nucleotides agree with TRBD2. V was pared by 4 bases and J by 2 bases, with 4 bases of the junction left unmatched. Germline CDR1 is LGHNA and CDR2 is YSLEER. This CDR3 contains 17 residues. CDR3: CASSRTSGGVSTDTQYF. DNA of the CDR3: TGCGCCAGCAGCCGGACTAGCGGGGGGGTTTCCACAGATACGCAGTATTTT.

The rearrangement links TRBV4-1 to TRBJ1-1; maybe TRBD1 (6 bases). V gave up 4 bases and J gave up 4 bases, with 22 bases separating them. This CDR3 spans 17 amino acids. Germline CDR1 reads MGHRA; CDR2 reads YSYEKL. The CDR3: CASSPTSGVGVATEAFF. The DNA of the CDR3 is TGCGCCAGCAGCCCGACCTCAGGGGTTGGGGTGGCCACTGAAGCTTTCTTT.

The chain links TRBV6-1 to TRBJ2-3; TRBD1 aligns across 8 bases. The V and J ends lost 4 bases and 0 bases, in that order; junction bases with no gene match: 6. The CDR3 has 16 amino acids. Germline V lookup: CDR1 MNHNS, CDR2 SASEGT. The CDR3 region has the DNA TGTGCCAGCAGTGCAAACAGGGGGTCTAGCACAGATACGCAGTATTTT. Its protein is CASSANRGSSTDTQYF.

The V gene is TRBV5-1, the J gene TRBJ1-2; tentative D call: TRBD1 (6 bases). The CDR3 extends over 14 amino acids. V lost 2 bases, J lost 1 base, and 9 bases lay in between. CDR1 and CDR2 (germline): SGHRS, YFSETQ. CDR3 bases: TGCGCCAGCAGCTTTGGGGGGCTTAACTATGGCTACACCTTC. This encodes CASSFGGLNYGYTF. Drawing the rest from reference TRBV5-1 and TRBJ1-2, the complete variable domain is KAGVTQTPRYLIKTRGQQVTLSCSPISGHRSVSWYQQTPGQGLQFLFEYFSETQRNKGNFPGRFSGRQFSNSRSEMNVSTLELGDSALYLCASSFGGLNYGYTFGSGTRLTVV.